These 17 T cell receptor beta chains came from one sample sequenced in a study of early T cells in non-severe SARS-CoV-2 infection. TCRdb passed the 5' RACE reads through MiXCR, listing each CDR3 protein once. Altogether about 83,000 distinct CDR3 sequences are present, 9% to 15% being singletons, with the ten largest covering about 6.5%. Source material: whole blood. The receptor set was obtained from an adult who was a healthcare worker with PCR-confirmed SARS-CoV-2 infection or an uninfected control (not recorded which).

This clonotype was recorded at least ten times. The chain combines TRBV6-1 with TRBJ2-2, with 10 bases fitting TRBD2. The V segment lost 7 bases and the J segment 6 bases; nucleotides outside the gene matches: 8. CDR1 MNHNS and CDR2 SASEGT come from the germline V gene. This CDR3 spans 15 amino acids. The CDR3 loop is CASKSGTSVSGELFF. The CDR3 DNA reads TGTGCCAGCAAGTCCGGGACTAGCGTATCCGGGGAGCTGTTTTTT.

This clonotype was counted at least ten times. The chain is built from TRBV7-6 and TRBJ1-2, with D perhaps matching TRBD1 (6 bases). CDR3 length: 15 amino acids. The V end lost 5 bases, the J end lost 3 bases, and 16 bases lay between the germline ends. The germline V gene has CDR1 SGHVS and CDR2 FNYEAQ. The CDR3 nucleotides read TGTGCCAGCAGCCCAAGGGACATAAGATACTATGGCTACACCTTC. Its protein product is CASSPRDIRYYGYTF.

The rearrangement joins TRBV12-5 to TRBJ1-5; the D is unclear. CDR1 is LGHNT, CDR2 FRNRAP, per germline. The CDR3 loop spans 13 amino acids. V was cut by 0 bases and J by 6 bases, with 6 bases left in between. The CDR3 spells CASGLVSFQPQHF. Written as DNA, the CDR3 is TGTGCTAGTGGTTTGGTCTCTTTTCAGCCCCAGCATTTT.

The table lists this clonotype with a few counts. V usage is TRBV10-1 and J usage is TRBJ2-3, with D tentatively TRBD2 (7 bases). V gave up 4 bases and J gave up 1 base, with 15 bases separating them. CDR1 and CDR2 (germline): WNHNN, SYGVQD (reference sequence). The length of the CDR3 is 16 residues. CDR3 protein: CASSVTGRVGTDTQYF. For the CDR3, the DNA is TGCGCCAGCAGTGTAACAGGGAGGGTTGGCACAGATACGCAGTATTTT.

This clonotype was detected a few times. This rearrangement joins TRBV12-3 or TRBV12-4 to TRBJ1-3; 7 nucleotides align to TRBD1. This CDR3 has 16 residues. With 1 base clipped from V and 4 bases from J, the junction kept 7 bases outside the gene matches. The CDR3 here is CASSLGGADRGNTIYF. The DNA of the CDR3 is TGTGCCAGCAGTTTAGGTGGTGCGGACAGGGGAAACACCATATATTTT.

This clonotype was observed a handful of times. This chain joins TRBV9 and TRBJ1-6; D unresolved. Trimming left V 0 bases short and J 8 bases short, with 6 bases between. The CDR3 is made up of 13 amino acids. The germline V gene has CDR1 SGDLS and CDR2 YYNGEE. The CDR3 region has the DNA TGTGCCAGCAGCGTAGTCCATGATTCACCCCTCCACTTT. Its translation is CASSVVHDSPLHF.

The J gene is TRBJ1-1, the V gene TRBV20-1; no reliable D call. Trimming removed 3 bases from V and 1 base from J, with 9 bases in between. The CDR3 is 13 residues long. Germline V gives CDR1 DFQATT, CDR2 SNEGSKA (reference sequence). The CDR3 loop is CSASFLGNTEAFF. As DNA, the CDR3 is TGCAGTGCTAGCTTCCTAGGGAACACTGAAGCTTTCTTT.

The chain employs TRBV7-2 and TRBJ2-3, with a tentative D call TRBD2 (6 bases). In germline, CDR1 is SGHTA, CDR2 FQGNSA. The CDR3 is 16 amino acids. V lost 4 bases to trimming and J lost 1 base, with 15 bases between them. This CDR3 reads CASSSGTLGGTDTQYF. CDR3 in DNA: TGTGCCAGCAGCTCCGGGACTCTAGGGGGCACAGATACGCAGTATTTT.

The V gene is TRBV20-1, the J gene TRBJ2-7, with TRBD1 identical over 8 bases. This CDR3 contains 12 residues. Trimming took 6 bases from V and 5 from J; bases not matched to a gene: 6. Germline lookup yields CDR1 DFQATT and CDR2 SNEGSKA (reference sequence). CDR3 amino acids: CSALDRVDEQYF. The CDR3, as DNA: TGCAGTGCCTTGGACAGGGTGGACGAGCAGTACTTC.

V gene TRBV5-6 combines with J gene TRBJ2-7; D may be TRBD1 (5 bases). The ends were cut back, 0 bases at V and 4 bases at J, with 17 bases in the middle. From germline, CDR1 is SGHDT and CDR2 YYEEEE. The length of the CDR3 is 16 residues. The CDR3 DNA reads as TGTGCCAGCAGCTTGGGACAGACCGCCTATCGGTACGAGCAGTACTTC. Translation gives CASSLGQTAYRYEQYF.

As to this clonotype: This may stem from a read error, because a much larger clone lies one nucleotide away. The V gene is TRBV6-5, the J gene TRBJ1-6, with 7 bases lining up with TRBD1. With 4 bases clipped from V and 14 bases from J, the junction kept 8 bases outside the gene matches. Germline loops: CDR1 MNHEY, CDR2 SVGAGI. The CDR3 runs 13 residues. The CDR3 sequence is CASSFRDSRSLHF. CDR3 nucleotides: TGTGCCAGCAGTTTTCGGGACAGCCGTTCCCTCCACTTT.

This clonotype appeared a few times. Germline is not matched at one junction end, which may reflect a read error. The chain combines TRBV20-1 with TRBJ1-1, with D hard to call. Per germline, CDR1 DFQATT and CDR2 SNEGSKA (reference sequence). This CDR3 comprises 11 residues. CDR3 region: CSARVGDDSLF. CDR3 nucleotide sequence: TGCAGTGCTAGAGTCGGAGACGATAGCCTCTTT.

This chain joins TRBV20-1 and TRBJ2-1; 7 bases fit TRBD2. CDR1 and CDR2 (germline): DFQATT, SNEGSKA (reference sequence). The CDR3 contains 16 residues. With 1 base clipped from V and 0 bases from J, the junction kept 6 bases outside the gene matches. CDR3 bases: TGCAGTGCTAGAGGTTCTACTAGCGCCTCCTACAATGAGCAGTTCTTC. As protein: CSARGSTSASYNEQFF.

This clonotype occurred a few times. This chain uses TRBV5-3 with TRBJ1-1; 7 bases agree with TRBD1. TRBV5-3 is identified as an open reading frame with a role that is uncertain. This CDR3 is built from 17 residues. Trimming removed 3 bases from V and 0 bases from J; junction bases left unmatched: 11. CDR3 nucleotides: TGTGCCAGAAGCTCTCCGGACAGGCTGGATATGAACACTGAAGCTTTCTTT. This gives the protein CARSSPDRLDMNTEAFF.

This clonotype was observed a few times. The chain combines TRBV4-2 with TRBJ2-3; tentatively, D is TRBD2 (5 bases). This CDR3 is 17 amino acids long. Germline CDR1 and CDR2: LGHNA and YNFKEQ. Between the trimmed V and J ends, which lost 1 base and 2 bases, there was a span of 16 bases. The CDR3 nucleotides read TGTGCCAGCAGCCAAGCCGCCATGCGGGCCTCCACAGATACGCAGTATTTT. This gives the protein CASSQAAMRASTDTQYF.

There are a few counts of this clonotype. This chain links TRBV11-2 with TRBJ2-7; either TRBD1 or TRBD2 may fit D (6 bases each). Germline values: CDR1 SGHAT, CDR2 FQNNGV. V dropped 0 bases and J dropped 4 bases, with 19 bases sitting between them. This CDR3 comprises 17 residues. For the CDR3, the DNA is TGTGCCAGCAGCTTAGACTCTGGAGCTAGGGGGGAGTACGAGCAGTACTTC. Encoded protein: CASSLDSGARGEYEQYF.

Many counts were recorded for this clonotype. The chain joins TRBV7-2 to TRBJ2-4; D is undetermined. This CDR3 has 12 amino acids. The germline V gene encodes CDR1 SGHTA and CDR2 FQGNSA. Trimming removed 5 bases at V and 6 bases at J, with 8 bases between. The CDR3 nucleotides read TGTGCCAGCAGCCTGTCGGGAAACATTCAGTACTTC. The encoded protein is CASSLSGNIQYF.